A single sample is the source of the 29 T cell receptor beta chains below, sequenced in a study of CD8+ T cells in alopecia areata. The sequencing template was cDNA reverse transcribed from extracted RNA. Libraries were prepared by immunoSEQ multiplex PCR; TCRdb keeps only in-frame clonotypes and omits some of them. Singletons are absent from the sample, which has about 19,000 clones. Markers used for sorting pooled cutaneous lymph node cells were CD4, CD8alpha, NKG2D, NKG2ACE and others. The sequencing sample was made of CD8+ T cells sorted from a lymph node. Every receptor here comes from a C3H/HeJ mouse with alopecia areata. Strain MHC haplotype: H2-k.

This clone was detected ten times or more. Mouse germline and gene names are used. From the germline J gene comes the end of the CDR3, since the read stops 4 residues before it. This rearrangement joins TRBV14 to TRBJ2-7, with 11 bases matching TRBD2. Germline V lookup: CDR1 SGHDT, CDR2 FRDEAV. This CDR3 has 14 residues. The CDR3 loop is CASSEGDWGYEQYF. CDR3 bases read: TGTGCCAGCAGTGAGGGGGACTGGGGGTAT.

Notes on this clone: The germline and genes are mouse ones. The read comes to an end 4 residues before the CDR3 does, leaving the germline J gene to fill in the end. The gene calls are TRBV13-2 and TRBJ1-1; 10 nucleotides agree with TRBD1. The CDR3 is 15 amino acids. Germline CDR1 NNHNN, CDR2 SYGAGS (reference sequence). Unmatched junction bases numbered 5, after V lost 3 bases and J lost 3 bases. The covered CDR3 bases are TGTGCCAGCGGTGGCGACAGGGGGCAAGACACA. Encoded protein: CASGGDRGQDT. Given in full, the CDR3 is CASGGDRGQDTEVFF.

In this sample, this clone turned up many times. TCRdb's protein and the DNA translation differ at residue 11; the protein here comes from the DNA. The genes and germline here are from mouse. CDR3 loop: CASSQARAGNTLYF. CDR3 DNA (partial): TGTGCCAGCAGCCAAGCCAGGGCTGGAAATACG. This chain uses TRBV5 with TRBJ1-3; a weak D match, TRBD1 (5 bases). Coverage ceases 3 residues before the CDR3 finishes, and the germline J gene fills in the end. Per germline, CDR1 LGHNA and CDR2 YNLKQL (reference sequence). The V end lost 1 base, the J end lost 2 bases, and 6 bases lay between the germline ends. The CDR3 runs to 14 residues.

This clone occurred a few times. The genes and germline here are from mouse. Read sequence stops 4 residues before the CDR3 end, and the germline J gene provides the missing end. The chain joins TRBV17 to TRBJ2-7; TRBD2 agrees at 7 bases. Germline V gives CDR1 MNHDT, CDR2 YYDKIL. The CDR3 has 15 amino acids. The CDR3 sequence is CASSRDDLGVYEQYF. The CDR3 bases that were read are TGTGCTAGCAGTAGAGATGATCTGGGGGTTTAT.

This clone was observed many times. Gene names are mouse gene names. The CDR3 end falls 4 residues outside the read, so it is completed with the germline J gene. The chain joins TRBV13-3 to TRBJ2-1; 13 nucleotides align to TRBD2. This CDR3 has 14 amino acids. Germline V gene data show CDR1 as NNHDY and CDR2 as SYVADS. Trimming took 5 bases from V and 5 from J; bases not matched to a gene: 1. The part of the CDR3 DNA that was read is TGTGCCAGCAGGGACTGGGGGGGCCATGCT. Translation: CASRDWGGHA. The full CDR3 sequence reads CASRDWGGHAEQFF.

By sample share, this clone is medium-sized. Each gene name is a mouse one. The read comes to an end 4 residues before the CDR3 does, leaving the germline J gene to fill in the end. The sample carries other DNA sequences with the same CDR3. The chain employs TRBV1 and TRBJ1-1; D is ambiguous. The CDR3 has 13 amino acids. Germline V gives CDR1 NSQYPW, CDR2 LRSPGD (reference sequence). V lost 4 bases and J 1 base, leaving 7 bases between the germline ends. CDR3 protein: CTCSVRQNTEVFF. The DNA read from the CDR3 is TGCACCTGCAGTGTACGACAAAACACA.

As regards this clone: The genes are named according to mouse. From the germline J gene comes the end of the CDR3, since the read stops 4 residues before it. J is TRBJ2-1 and V is TRBV1; 12 bases are a match to TRBD2. The trim removed 1 base at V and 5 bases at J, leaving 3 bases unmatched. Germline-derived CDR1 and CDR2 are NSQYPW and LRSPGD (reference sequence). This CDR3 contains 16 residues. Here the CDR3 reads CTCSAGDWGANAEQFF. The part of the CDR3 DNA that was read is TGCACCTGCAGTGCAGGGGACTGGGGGGCCAATGCT.

Worth noting for this clone: Mouse names are used for the genes. Read coverage stops 4 residues before the CDR3 terminus; the germline J gene supplies the remainder. The chain carries TRBV1 and TRBJ2-1; TRBD2 is a possible D gene (7 bases). Germline loops: CDR1 NSQYPW, CDR2 LRSPGD (reference sequence). V was cut by 3 bases and J by 6 bases, with 12 bases left in between. CDR3 length equals 14 residues. The CDR3 sequence: CTCSARGARAEQFF. CDR3 DNA (partial): TGCACCTGCAGTGCTAGGGGGGCGCGTGCT.

With regard to this clone: These gene names are mouse names. The read terminates 4 residues ahead of where the CDR3 ends, so the germline J gene completes it. V gene TRBV13-1 combines with J gene TRBJ2-2; 8 bases are shared with TRBD1. This CDR3 spans 16 amino acids. In germline, CDR1 is NSHNY, CDR2 SYGAGN. With 0 bases clipped from V and 0 bases from J, the junction kept 1 base outside the gene matches. Partial CDR3 DNA: TGTGCCAGCAGTGATGAGGACAGGGCAAACACCGGG. Protein sequence: CASSDEDRANTG. Given in full, the CDR3 is CASSDEDRANTGQLYF.

Ten or more counts support this clone. Mouse gene names and germline throughout. The read gets to within 4 residues of the CDR3 end, and the germline J gene fills in the rest. V is TRBV13-3 and J is TRBJ2-7, with 14 bases lining up with TRBD2. The germline gives CDR1 NNHDY, CDR2 SYVADS. This CDR3 is built from 16 residues. The covered CDR3 bases are TGTGCCAGCAGCGGTCCCGGGACTGGGGGGGCTTAT. It encodes CASSGPGTGGAY. The whole CDR3 sequence reads CASSGPGTGGAYEQYF.

Turning to this clone: The genes and germline here are from mouse. The read terminates 4 residues ahead of where the CDR3 ends, so the germline J gene completes it. The genes are TRBV1 and TRBJ2-5; 8 positions match TRBD2. Germline CDR1 reads NSQYPW; CDR2 reads LRSPGD (reference sequence). The CDR3 is made up of 13 amino acids. Losses at the gene ends were 6 bases for V and 1 base for J; bases not matched to a gene: 0. The CDR3: CTCRLGDQDTQYF. The CDR3 DNA, read in part, is TGCACCTGCAGACTGGGGGACCAAGAC.

This clone showed up many times. Gene names and germline refer to mouse. From the germline J gene comes the end of the CDR3, since the read stops 4 residues before it. The chain employs TRBV1 and TRBJ2-7; the match to TRBD2 covers 7 bases. The CDR3 totals 15 residues. Germline lookup yields CDR1 NSQYPW and CDR2 LRSPGD (reference sequence). The V gene end was trimmed by 1 base and the J gene end by 2 bases; junction bases not matched to a gene: 5. The part of the CDR3 DNA that was read is TGCACCTGCAGTGCAGTCAGACTGGGCGCCTAT. Translating it yields CTCSAVRLGAY. In full, the CDR3 reads CTCSAVRLGAYEQYF.

This clone was recorded a few times. All gene names here are mouse names. The CDR3 end is not reached by the read, which stops 4 residues before it; the germline J gene fills it in. The chain joins TRBV19 to TRBJ2-2; 8 bases match TRBD2. CDR3 size: 15 residues. From germline, CDR1 is FNHDT and CDR2 SITEND (reference sequence). V gave up 2 bases and J gave up 0 bases; unmatched junction bases: 0. The CDR3 protein is CASSMDWANTGQLYF. The CDR3 bases that were read are TGTGCCAGCAGTATGGACTGGGCAAACACCGGG.

For this clone: The gene names here belong to mouse. The sequenced CDR3 bases are TGTGCCTGGAGTGACTGGGGTTAT. This gives the protein CAWSDWGY. The CDR3 in full is CAWSDWGYEQYF. The rearrangement joins TRBV31 to TRBJ2-7, with 8 positions matching TRBD2. Coverage ceases 4 residues before the CDR3 finishes, and the germline J gene fills in the end. Germline CDR1 is GKSSPN and CDR2 is SITVG. The CDR3 has 12 amino acids.

A few counts support this clone. Germline and genes here are mouse. From the germline J gene comes the end of the CDR3, since the read stops 4 residues before it. The chain joins TRBV1 to TRBJ2-7; D possibly corresponds to TRBD1 (6 bases). The CDR3 extends over 15 amino acids. Trimming took 3 bases from V and 3 from J, leaving 15 bases between them. Germline-derived CDR1 and CDR2 are NSQYPW and LRSPGD (reference sequence). CDR3 sequence reads: CTCSARRAGDYEQYF. Partial CDR3 DNA: TGCACCTGCAGTGCCCGGAGGGCAGGGGACTAT.

A word on this clone: Mouse names are used for the genes. The read terminates 4 residues before the CDR3 end, so the remaining end is supplied by the germline J gene. The chain is built from TRBV13-3 and TRBJ2-3, with TRBD2 matching over 9 bases. This CDR3 contains 16 residues. J lost 0 bases, V lost 3 bases, and 5 bases had no gene match. Germline CDR1 NNHDY, CDR2 SYVADS. CDR3 region: CASSVWGGSSAETLYF. The DNA read from the CDR3 is TGTGCCAGCAGTGTTTGGGGGGGCTCTAGTGCAGAA.

The table lists this clone with a few counts. Gene names denote mouse genes. Read coverage stops 4 residues before the CDR3 terminus; the germline J gene supplies the remainder. The V call is TRBV1, the J call TRBJ2-2, with D possibly being TRBD1 (6 bases). This CDR3 contains 15 residues. CDR1 is NSQYPW, CDR2 LRSPGD, per germline (reference sequence). Trimming stripped 10 bases from V and 3 bases from J, with 18 bases between. The CDR3 loop reads CTSTAVRGDTGQLYF. The CDR3 DNA, read in part, is TGCACCTCCACTGCAGTCAGGGGAGACACCGGG. The full variable domain, with the rest looked up from reference TRBV1 and TRBJ2-2, is VTLLEQNPRWRLVPRGQAVNLRCILKNSQYPWMSWYQQDLQKQLQWLFTLRSPGDKEVKSLPGADYLATRVTDTELRLQVANMSQGRTLYCTSTAVRGDTGQLYFGEGSKLTVL.

Concerning this clone: All gene names here are mouse names. The read is 4 residues too short to cover the CDR3 end, so that end is filled in from the germline J gene. The chain joins TRBV1 to TRBJ2-1; 10 bases map to TRBD2. Per the germline V gene, CDR1 is NSQYPW and CDR2 is LRSPGD (reference sequence). The CDR3 runs 16 residues. V trimming: 0 bases; J trimming: 3 bases; junction bases outside the gene matches: 2. CDR3 sequence reads: CTCSADTGGGYAEQFF. The part of the CDR3 DNA that was read is TGCACCTGCAGTGCAGATACTGGGGGGGGCTATGCT.

This clone was found many times. Germline and genes: mouse. The CDR3 is cut off 4 residues early in the read; its end comes from the germline J gene. The V gene is TRBV13-3, the J gene TRBJ2-7; TRBD1 agrees at 9 bases. The CDR3 sequence is 14 residues long. Germline lookup yields CDR1 NNHDY and CDR2 SYVADS. V gave up 2 bases and J gave up 0 bases; unmatched junction bases: 0. CDR3 loop: CASSETGGSYEQYF. The covered CDR3 bases are TGTGCCAGCAGTGAGACAGGGGGCTCCTAT.

As for this clone: Mouse names are used for the genes. The observed sequence ends 4 residues before the CDR3 terminus, with the missing tail filled in from the germline J gene. The chain couples TRBV1 to TRBJ2-5; D may be TRBD2 (6 bases). Germline V gene data show CDR1 as NSQYPW and CDR2 as LRSPGD (reference sequence). V shed 0 bases and J shed 1 base, with 8 bases lying between them. CDR3 size: 15 residues. The CDR3 spells CTCSADGGDQDTQYF. The part of the CDR3 DNA that was read is TGCACCTGCAGTGCAGATGGGGGAGACCAAGAC.

This clone was recorded a few times. TCRdb and the translated DNA give different amino acids at residue 11; the protein presented here is the one translated from the DNA. Mouse gene names apply. The read falls 3 residues short of the CDR3 end, and the missing part is taken from the germline J gene. V usage is TRBV1 and J usage is TRBJ1-6, with D maybe TRBD1 (6 bases). TRBJ1-6 is filed as an ORF, its function uncertain. The germline V and J ends were trimmed by 5 bases and 5 bases, with 10 bases remaining between them. CDR1 and CDR2 from the germline V gene are NSQYPW and LRSPGD (reference sequence). The CDR3 length is 14 residues. The CDR3 DNA, read in part, is TGCACCTGCAGTCCCGGGACAAATAATTCGCCC. Translating it yields CTCSPGTNNSP. The whole CDR3 protein is CTCSPGTNNSPLYF.

To note about this clone: Gene names and germline refer to mouse. CDR3 DNA, as far as it was read: TGTGCCAGCAGTGGGGACTGGGGGGGCGCAGAA. Translating it yields CASSGDWGGAE. The full-length CDR3 reads as CASSGDWGGAETLYF. The rearrangement links TRBV13-1 to TRBJ2-3; 14 bases map to TRBD2. The CDR3 goes on 4 residues after the read ends, and that part is filled in from the germline J gene. Germline-derived CDR1 and CDR2 are NSHNY and SYGAGN. J lost 3 bases, V lost 3 bases, and 0 bases had no gene match. This CDR3 is 15 amino acids long.

This clone was seen a few times. The germline and genes are mouse ones. Read coverage stops 4 residues before the CDR3 terminus; the germline J gene supplies the remainder. This chain links TRBV12-1 with TRBJ2-7; TRBD2 aligns across 8 bases. Germline values: CDR1 SGHSN, CDR2 HYEKVE. Germline trimming cut 2 bases from V and 0 bases from J; bases unmatched to any gene: 2. The CDR3 has 14 amino acids. The CDR3 bases that were read are TGTGCCAGCTCTCAGACTGGGGACTCCTAT. Amino acid sequence: CASSQTGDSY. The whole CDR3 protein reads CASSQTGDSYEQYF.

This clone was counted many times. Gene and germline names: mouse. The sequence runs out 4 residues before the end of the CDR3; the remainder is reconstructed from the germline J gene. This chain uses TRBV19 with TRBJ2-7, with TRBD2 matching 10 bases. Germline CDR1 is FNHDT and CDR2 is SITEND (reference sequence). This CDR3 comprises 13 residues. The CDR3 loop is CASSTGGAYEQYF. CDR3 DNA, as far as it was read: TGTGCCAGCAGTACTGGGGGGGCGTAT.

As to this clone: Gene names are the mouse ones. The sequenced fragment ends 4 residues before the CDR3 boundary, so the rest is inferred from the germline J gene. The chain uses TRBV19 and TRBJ2-7; the match to TRBD1 covers 9 bases. J gave up 1 base and V 4 bases, and 3 bases lay outside the gene matches. From germline, CDR1 is FNHDT and CDR2 SITEND (reference sequence). The CDR3 loop spans 14 amino acids. The DNA read from the CDR3 is TGTGCCAGCAGTGTTGGGACAGGGTCCTAT. Protein sequence: CASSVGTGSY. The CDR3 in its entirety is CASSVGTGSYEQYF.

This clone was detected many times. The germline and genes are mouse ones. The read finishes 4 residues shy of the CDR3 end, and the germline J gene is used to complete it. This chain joins TRBV13-3 and TRBJ1-2; 10 nucleotides match TRBD1. V lost 3 bases to trimming and J lost 4 bases; unmatched junction nucleotides: 3. CDR3 size: 14 residues. Germline V gene lookup returns CDR1 NNHDY and CDR2 SYVADS. This CDR3 reads CASSGTGGGSDYTF. The part of the CDR3 DNA that was read is TGTGCCAGCAGTGGGACAGGGGGGGGCTCC.

This clone was counted at least ten times. The gene names given are mouse names. Coverage ceases 4 residues before the CDR3 finishes, and the germline J gene fills in the end. This sequence joins TRBV13-3 and TRBJ2-5; the match to TRBD1 covers 11 bases. The germline V gene has CDR1 NNHDY and CDR2 SYVADS. V was pared by 5 bases and J by 3 bases, with 5 bases of the junction left unmatched. The CDR3 spans 15 residues. The covered CDR3 bases are TGTGCCAGCAGCGTCGGGACAGGGGGGCAAGAC. Encoded protein: CASSVGTGGQD. The full CDR3 protein reads CASSVGTGGQDTQYF.

This clone has a count of ten or more. Gene names and germline match the mouse. The read halts 4 residues ahead of the CDR3 end, with the missing end drawn from the germline J gene. V is TRBV1 and J is TRBJ1-1; 8 bases line up with TRBD1. The CDR3 has 14 amino acids. Germline V gene data show CDR1 as NSQYPW and CDR2 as LRSPGD (reference sequence). V trimming: 7 bases; J trimming: 1 base; junction bases outside the gene matches: 5. CDR3 protein: CTCTLGQENTEVFF. The sequenced part of the CDR3 DNA is TGCACCTGCACTTTGGGACAGGAAAACACA.

This clone was seen only a few times. The listed TCRdb protein conflicts with the DNA translation at residue 12, and the protein shown is translated directly from the DNA. Gene names and germline refer to mouse. The read is 3 residues too short to cover the CDR3 end, so that end is filled in from the germline J gene. The J gene is TRBJ1-6, the V gene TRBV13-3; the match to TRBD1 covers 7 bases. TRBJ1-6 is identified as an open reading frame with a role that is uncertain. There are 15 residues in the CDR3. Germline loops: CDR1 NNHDY, CDR2 SYVADS. Germline trimming cut 0 bases from V and 8 bases from J; bases unmatched to any gene: 5. Here the CDR3 reads CASSDEHRGDSPLYF. The sequenced part of the CDR3 DNA is TGTGCCAGCAGTGATGAGCACAGGGGCGATTCGCCC.